This T cell receptor beta chain stems from a study of shared clonotypes between healthy human individuals. This CDR3 region has 14 residues. V was shortened by 3 bases and J by 5 bases, with 13 bases between the two germline ends. Germline V gives CDR1 ENHRY, CDR2 SYGVKD. Some clones are missing from TCRdb's copy, which holds only in-frame ones; the method was immunoSEQ multiplex PCR. The sample shows about 600,000 clones, almost 97% of them seen only once. What was sequenced was naive CD4+ T cells sorted from blood. Stated subset: CD45RA+ positively selected. This sequence joins TRBV10-3 and TRBJ1-1; unclear D gene. The clonotype was recovered from a woman aged 30 to 39 in good health. The CDR3 loop reads CAISESVRVTEAFF. The CDR3 coding sequence is TGTGCCATCAGTGAATCGGTTAGGGTTACTGAAGCTTTCTTT.